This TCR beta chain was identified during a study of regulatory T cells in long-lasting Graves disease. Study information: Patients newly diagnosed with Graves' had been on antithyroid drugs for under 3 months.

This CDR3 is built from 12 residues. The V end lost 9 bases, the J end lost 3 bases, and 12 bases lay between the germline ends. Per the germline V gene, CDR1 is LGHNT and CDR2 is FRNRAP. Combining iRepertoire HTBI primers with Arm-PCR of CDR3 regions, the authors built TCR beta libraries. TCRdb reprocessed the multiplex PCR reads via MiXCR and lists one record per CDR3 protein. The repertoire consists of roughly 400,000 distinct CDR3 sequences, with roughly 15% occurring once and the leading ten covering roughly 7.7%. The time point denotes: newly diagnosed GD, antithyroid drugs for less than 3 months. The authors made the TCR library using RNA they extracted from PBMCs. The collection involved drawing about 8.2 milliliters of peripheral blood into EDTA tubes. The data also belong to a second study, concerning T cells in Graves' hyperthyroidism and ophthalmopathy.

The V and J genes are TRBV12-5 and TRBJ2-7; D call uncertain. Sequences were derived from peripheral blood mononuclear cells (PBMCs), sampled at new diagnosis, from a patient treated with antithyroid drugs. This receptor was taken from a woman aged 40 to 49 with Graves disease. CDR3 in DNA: TGTGCTAGCGGTGACACCATCTACGAGCAGTACTTC. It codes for CASGDTIYEQYF.